The clone carrying this T cell receptor (beta chain) was picked up many times. This sample was taken from a study of Graves' ophthalmopathy and Graves' hyperthyroidism. There are 14 residues in the CDR3. Germline-derived CDR1 and CDR2 are MGHDK and SYGVNS. V shed 1 base and J 6 bases; nucleotides not matched to a gene: 4. The sequenced template was RNA, covering the TCR beta CDR3 region. Following a first-round RT-PCR that used HTBI primers, a second-round multiplex PCR was carried out. TCRdb redid the calling of the multiplex PCR reads with MiXCR, one entry per CDR3 protein. The table includes over a million distinct CDR3 sequences, roughly two fifths detected once.

The receptor's source is an adult man with Graves' hyperthyroidism. The chain has TRBV25-1 and TRBJ2-7, with 9 bases aligning to TRBD1. Sequenced: peripheral blood or thyroid tissue (not recorded which). The CDR3 coding sequence is TGTGCCAGCAGTGAATGGACAGGGGCGGGCGAGCAGTACTTC. Translated, it gives CASSEWTGAGEQYF.